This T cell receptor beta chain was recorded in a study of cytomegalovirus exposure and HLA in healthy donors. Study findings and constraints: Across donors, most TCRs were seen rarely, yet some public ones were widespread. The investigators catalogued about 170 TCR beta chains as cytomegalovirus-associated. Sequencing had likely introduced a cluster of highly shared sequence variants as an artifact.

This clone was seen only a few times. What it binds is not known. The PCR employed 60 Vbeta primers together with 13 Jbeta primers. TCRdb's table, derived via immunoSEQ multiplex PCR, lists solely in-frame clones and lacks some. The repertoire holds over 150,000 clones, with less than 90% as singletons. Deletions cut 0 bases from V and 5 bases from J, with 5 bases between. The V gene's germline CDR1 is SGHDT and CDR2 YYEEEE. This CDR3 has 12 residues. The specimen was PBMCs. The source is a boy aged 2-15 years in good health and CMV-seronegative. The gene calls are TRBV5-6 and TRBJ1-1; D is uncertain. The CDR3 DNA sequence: TGTGCCAGCAGCTTGGGAGATACTGAAGCTTTCTTT. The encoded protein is CASSLGDTEAFF.